This T cell receptor (beta chain) was sequenced in a study of cytotoxic CD8 clonotypes in ibrutinib-treated CLL listed by TCRdb under 2021. Background for the entire study: The cohort had some eleven relapsed/refractory and more than 14 treatment-naive patients; about 17 were IGHV unmutated. The response samples were drawn at a median of approximately twelve months into treatment, with a range of roughly 6 to 36 months. Partial responses were observed in roughly 25 patients and complete responses in 2; after a median follow-up of about 69 months, remission was maintained in 14 patients and progression was observed in approximately 12. Of the approximately 86 participants in the trial, about two dozen had longitudinal samples available. Cryopreserved peripheral blood mononuclear cells were obtained before treatment, at response, and at either sustained remission or disease progression. On average, each sample yielded 255,043 productive templates and over 90,000 productive rearrangements. Every sample from remission and from progressive disease was obtained while the patients were still on ibrutinib. General study outcomes and caveats: Public clonotypes were rare and either contracted or stayed stable during treatment, and the rise in clonality at ibrutinib response reflected the expansion of private clonotypes. Sampling times were not matched between sustained-remission and progressing patients, and lymph node repertoires were not studied. Baseline clonality was found to be higher than that of age-matched healthy donors and was strongly correlated with circulating CD8+ T-cell counts. Clonality rose at ibrutinib response, remained stable during sustained remission, and dropped back toward baseline at progression.

Notes on this clone: The antigen this receptor binds is unknown. Within one base of it there is no much larger clone, and no base qualities were kept.

The CDR3 measures 15 amino acids from cysteine to phenylalanine. Only the CDR3 region is kept as DNA, spanning 45 bases read in frame from base 1. CDR1 and CDR2, per the germline V gene, are MDHEN and SYDVKM. A distance of 12 bases separates the germline ends of V and J, which lose 3 bases and 0 bases respectively. Interpreted using the paper, the time point label stands for: progressive disease on ibrutinib. Around 2 micrograms of genomic DNA were extracted from cryopreserved PBMCs for TCR beta library preparation. Longitudinal blood samples from CLL patients on ibrutinib monotherapy were analyzed using high-throughput TCR beta sequencing. The patients were enrolled in a single-center, open-label phase 2 trial of ibrutinib monotherapy. The goal of deep resolution MiSeq sequencing was a depth between 1 in 1 million and 1 in 200,000 T cells, and coverage averaged 10x per clonotype. The immunoSEQ hsTCRB Kit was used to generate the TCR beta libraries. From the authors' description of their analysis: Data were analyzed with ImmunoSEQ Data Assistant and ImmunoSEQ Analyzer, with V, D and J genes assigned per IMGT definitions. Clonality, which ranges from 0 to 1, was calculated by subtracting the normalized Shannon entropy of productive rearrangement frequencies from one. Public clonotype analysis was restricted to overrepresented clonotypes comprising at least 0.05% of each patient's repertoire. Roughly 13 repertoires from age-matched healthy donors, obtained from immuneACCESS, served as clonality controls. TCRdb took this table from immuneACCESS and kept in-frame rearrangements with V and J called. Such tables lack part of the clones; where checked against another copy, unresolved V genes explain under half of the gap, and the rest is unexplained. That table gives V, J and clone size, and the DNA gave D and trimming. The sample contains 250,000 to 350,000 clones, more than 70% of them found a single time. The ten largest clones represent about 5.3% of the sample.

The material was PBMCs, obtained at disease progression, from a patient treated with ibrutinib. The origin of this receptor is a human donor with chronic lymphocytic leukemia. This chain joins TRBV28 to TRBJ2-7; the D gene is not confidently resolved. The CDR3 protein: CASSLVGVSSYEQYF. The nucleotide sequence reads as follows: TGTGCCAGCAGTTTGGTTGGGGTTAGCTCCTACGAGCAGTACTTC.